This T cell receptor (beta chain) is from a study of blood T cell repertoires in COVID-19. Across the study: In each case, the material was cDNA or gDNA derived from T cells, B-cell-depleted T cells, or PBMCs.

Those who participated ranged in age from about 18 to 89 years and resided in approximately 23 US areas. This clone appeared many times. With V trimmed by 3 bases and J by 2 bases, 10 bases remained unmatched. This CDR3 region has 17 residues. Germline V lookup: CDR1 SNHLY, CDR2 FYNNEI. Profiling relied on immunoSEQ multiplex PCR, and the TCRdb table lists in-frame clones only, not all of them. This sample has about 280,000 clones; around 84% occur once, and the top ten carry about 2.5%. The chain combines TRBV2 with TRBJ2-7; 10 bases are shared with TRBD2. The sequence derives from a woman aged 50 to 60 who had recovered from COVID-19. Sequenced sample: PBMCs or T cells enriched from blood (not recorded which). The CDR3 bases are TGTGCCAGCAGTGAGGGACAGCCAGCGGGAGGGGCCTACGAGCAGTACTTC. Translation: CASSEGQPAGGAYEQYF.